What follows are 30 T cell receptor beta chains derived from one specimen sequenced in a study of T cell changes during pregnancy in multiple sclerosis. Sequencing was performed with immunoSEQ multiplex PCR; in TCRdb, only in-frame clones are kept and a portion is missing. The sample yields around 92,000 clones, 90% to 95% seen once. Sequencing used peripheral blood, obtained in the third trimester of pregnancy. Receptors originate from a female donor with multiple sclerosis, enrolled in a pregnancy study.

This chain's CDR3 is CASSQDSGEDYGYTF. The CDR3 bases are TGTGCCAGCAGCCAAGATTCAGGGGAAGACTATGGCTACACCTTC. The rearrangement uses TRBV4-2 and TRBJ1-2; weak D call: TRBD1 (6 bases). The CDR3 totals 15 residues. Germline assignment: CDR1 LGHNA and CDR2 YNFKEQ. V was clipped by 0 bases and J by 3 bases, with 11 bases between them.

CDR3 loop: CASSLWASSNQPQHF. For the CDR3, the DNA is TGTGCCAGCAGCTTATGGGCCTCCAGCAATCAGCCCCAGCATTTT. The chain combines TRBV7-8 with TRBJ1-5, with no clear D. The CDR3 length is 15 residues. Trimming cost V 2 bases and J 1 base, with 9 bases left between them. Germline values: CDR1 SGHVS, CDR2 FQNEAQ.

The rearrangement joins TRBV2 to TRBJ1-5, with TRBD1 as a possible D gene (6 bases). The CDR3 has 14 residues. CDR1 and CDR2 (germline): SNHLY, FYNNEI. V was pared by 1 base and J by 4 bases, with 8 bases between. Here the CDR3 reads CASSEDTGNQPQHF. The CDR3 bases are TGTGCCAGCAGTGAAGACACAGGGAATCAGCCCCAGCATTTT.

The V gene is TRBV5-8, the J gene TRBJ2-1; 11 nucleotides match TRBD2. The CDR3 is made up of 15 amino acids. The V segment lost 4 bases and the J segment 6 bases; nucleotides outside the gene matches: 6. Germline CDR1 SGHTS, CDR2 YDEGEE. The DNA for the CDR3 is TGTGCCAGCAGCGCGGGACTAGCGGCCCTCAATGAGCAGTTCTTC. Encoded protein: CASSAGLAALNEQFF.

The V and J genes are TRBV12-2 and TRBJ2-7; the table assigns TRBD2, which was not confirmed against the DNA. TRBV12-2 represents a pseudogene. The CDR3 totals 17 residues. Here the CDR3 DNA reads TGTGCAAGTCGCTTAGCGCGCGGAACCGAAGCGGCCTACGAGCAGTACTTC. This gives the protein CASRLARGTEAAYEQYF.

The chain links TRBV6-5 to TRBJ1-1, with a possible D match to TRBD1 (6 bases). V lost 0 bases to trimming and J lost 8 bases, with 13 bases between them. Germline CDR1 is MNHEY and CDR2 is SVGAGI. This CDR3 has 14 amino acids. The CDR3 loop reads CASSYSGQGPEAFF. The DNA for the CDR3 is TGTGCCAGCAGTTACTCGGGTCAGGGGCCCGAAGCTTTCTTT.

The rearrangement uses TRBV5-6 and TRBJ2-1, with 8 bases lining up with TRBD2. V was pared by 4 bases and J by 3 bases, with 9 bases of the junction left unmatched. Germline CDR1 SGHDT, CDR2 YYEEEE. The CDR3 loop spans 16 amino acids. CDR3 bases: TGTGCCAGCAGCGCCCGGGGGGGAGGGTTCTACAATGAGCAGTTCTTC. Its translation: CASSARGGGFYNEQFF.

V is TRBV27 and J is TRBJ1-1; the D gene is possibly TRBD1 (5 bases). Germline V CDR1 and CDR2: MNHEY, SMNVEV (reference sequence). The V and J ends lost 3 bases and 1 base respectively, with 9 bases between them. The CDR3 has 14 residues. In nucleotides, the CDR3 is TGTGCCAGCAGTTTGCCAGGGCCGAACACTGAAGCTTTCTTT. Its protein product is CASSLPGPNTEAFF.

V and J are TRBV2 and TRBJ2-3, with 11 bases matching TRBD2. Germline trimming cut 6 bases from V and 5 bases from J; bases unmatched to any gene: 10. The CDR3 sequence is 16 residues long. Germline V gene sequence: CDR1 SNHLY, CDR2 FYNNEI. The DNA of the CDR3 is TGTGCCAGCAGCCGAGACACTAGCGGGAGTGGAGATACGCAGTATTTT. Its protein product is CASSRDTSGSGDTQYF.

This clone showed up just a few times. The chain has TRBV7-9 and TRBJ1-3; D is perhaps TRBD1 (5 bases). The V and J ends lost 1 base and 4 bases respectively, with 14 bases between them. CDR3 size: 16 residues. CDR1 and CDR2 from the germline V gene are SEHNR and FQNEAQ (reference sequence). The CDR3: CASSLVGGAPGNTIYF. CDR3 bases: TGTGCCAGCAGCTTAGTGGGGGGTGCGCCAGGAAACACCATATATTTT. Together with reference TRBV7-9 and TRBJ1-3, the CDR3 gives the full variable domain: DTGVSQNPRHKITKRGQNVTFRCDPISEHNRLYWYRQTLGQGPEFLTYFQNEAQLEKSRLLSDRFSAERPKGSFSTLEIQRTEQGDSAMYLCASSLVGGAPGNTIYFGEGSWLTVV.

The chain uses TRBV9 and TRBJ1-1; 7 nucleotides align to TRBD1. This CDR3 region has 16 residues. Germline assignment: CDR1 SGDLS and CDR2 YYNGEE. Germline trimming cut 0 bases from V and 3 bases from J; bases unmatched to any gene: 8. CDR3 DNA sequence: TGTGCCAGCAGCGTAGGGGGGCCCACAGGGGACACTGAAGCTTTCTTT. Translated, it gives CASSVGGPTGDTEAFF.

This clone appeared once. The chain combines TRBV30 with TRBJ2-7; 7 nucleotides line up with TRBD2. V was pared by 0 bases and J by 4 bases, with 12 bases of the junction left unmatched. Germline V lookup: CDR1 GTSNPN, CDR2 SVGIG (reference sequence). The length of the CDR3 is 16 residues. The CDR3: CAWSVRSGIAKYEQYF. As DNA, the CDR3 is TGTGCCTGGAGTGTACGAAGCGGGATCGCGAAGTACGAGCAGTACTTC.

The chain links TRBV5-1 to TRBJ2-1, with TRBD2 identical over 8 bases. V lost 4 bases and J lost 0; bases outside the gene matches: 6. The V gene's germline CDR1 is SGHRS and CDR2 YFSETQ. The CDR3 consists of 16 residues. The CDR3 coding sequence is TGCGCCAGCAGCGAAAATAGCGGGATCTCCTACAATGAGCAGTTCTTC. Protein: CASSENSGISYNEQFF.

The chain uses TRBV11-2 and TRBJ1-1; TRBD1 might be the D (6 bases). The CDR3 extends over 16 amino acids. Germline-derived CDR1 and CDR2 are SGHAT and FQNNGV. With 1 base removed from V and 9 bases from J, the gap between germline ends came to 21 bases. Written as DNA, the CDR3 is TGTGCCAGCAGCTTAGTGTCGACAGGTGAATCGGGGAAAGCTTTCTTT. Protein sequence: CASSLVSTGESGKAFF.

The J gene is TRBJ2-7, the V gene TRBV5-4; 9 bases are shared with TRBD2. Germline CDR1 SGHNT, CDR2 YYREEE (reference sequence). The J segment lost 7 bases and the V segment lost 1 base, leaving 9 bases of the junction unmatched. The CDR3 length is 15 residues. CDR3 residues: CASSLTAGGKAEQYF. In DNA form, the CDR3 reads TGTGCCAGCAGCTTGACTGCGGGAGGGAAGGCGGAGCAGTACTTC. The entire variable domain, with the rest obtained from reference TRBV5-4 and TRBJ2-7, is as follows: ETGVTQSPTHLIKTRGQQVTLRCSSQSGHNTVSWYQQALGQGPQFIFQYYREEENGRGNFPPRFSGLQFPNYSSELNVNALELDDSALYLCASSLTAGGKAEQYFGPGTRLTVT.

V usage is TRBV20-1 and J usage is TRBJ2-1; D not certain. V lost 6 bases, J lost 7 bases, and 10 bases lay in between. The CDR3 covers 11 residues. Germline loops: CDR1 DFQATT, CDR2 SNEGSKA (reference sequence). The CDR3 DNA sequence: TGCAGTGCAACCTCACGGAATGAGCAGTTCTTC. Its protein is CSATSRNEQFF.

V usage is TRBV15 and J usage is TRBJ1-2; 7 nucleotides agree with TRBD1. Germline V CDR1 and CDR2: LNHNV, YYDKDF (reference sequence). The J segment lost 4 bases and the V segment lost 5 bases, leaving 7 bases of the junction unmatched. This CDR3 region has 14 residues. CDR3 residues: CATSGLGQVYGYTF. Here the CDR3 DNA reads TGTGCCACCAGCGGTCTCGGACAGGTCTATGGCTACACCTTC. Complete variable domain (other parts from reference TRBV15 and TRBJ1-2): DAMVIQNPRYQVTQFGKPVTLSCSQTLNHNVMYWYQQKSSQAPKLLFHYYDKDFNNEADTPDNFQSRRPNTSFCFLDIRSPGLGDTAMYLCATSGLGQVYGYTFGSGTRLTVV.

The genes are TRBV6-5 and TRBJ2-5; perhaps TRBD2 as D (5 bases). With 4 bases removed from V and 0 bases from J, the gap between germline ends came to 9 bases. The CDR3 is 14 residues long. Germline lookup yields CDR1 MNHEY and CDR2 SVGAGI. The CDR3 DNA reads TGTGCCAGCAGTTTTTCCGGGAACCAAGAGACCCAGTACTTC. It translates to CASSFSGNQETQYF.

The chain uses TRBV7-8 and TRBJ2-5, with D uncertain. Per the germline V gene, CDR1 is SGHVS and CDR2 is FQNEAQ. The CDR3 sequence is 13 residues long. Trimming pared 1 base from V and 4 bases from J, leaving 7 bases between. CDR3 sequence reads: CASSLGGRETQYF. In DNA, the CDR3 is TGTGCCAGCAGCTTAGGCGGCAGAGAGACCCAGTACTTC.

The chain employs TRBV7-9 and TRBJ2-1, with 10 bases fitting TRBD2. J lost 7 bases, V lost 5 bases, and 5 bases had no gene match. CDR1 and CDR2 (germline): SEHNR, FQNEAQ (reference sequence). CDR3 length equals 14 residues. This CDR3 is CASSTGTSVNEQFF. Here the CDR3 DNA reads TGTGCCAGCAGCACCGGGACTAGCGTAAATGAGCAGTTCTTC.

J is TRBJ2-3 and V is TRBV9; D not resolved. The V gene's germline CDR1 is SGDLS and CDR2 YYNGEE. With 3 bases removed from V and 0 bases from J, the gap between germline ends came to 26 bases. The CDR3 is 20 amino acids. CDR3 nucleotides: TGTGCCAGCAGCGCCCCCCGCCGGAGACGAAGCCTCCTTAGCACAGATACGCAGTATTTT. This encodes CASSAPRRRRSLLSTDTQYF.

The table lists this clone with a count of one. J is TRBJ2-6 and V is TRBV4-2; 7 bases are shared with TRBD2. This CDR3 region has 18 residues. From germline, CDR1 is LGHNA and CDR2 YNFKEQ. V lost 0 bases, J lost 0 bases, and 5 bases stayed unmatched. CDR3 nucleotides: TGTGCCAGCAGCCAAGAGGGGGAGGGGAGCTCTGGGGCCAACGTCCTGACTTTC. Its translation is CASSQEGEGSSGANVLTF.

This sequence joins TRBV6-5 and TRBJ2-3; a possible D gene is TRBD1 (5 bases). V was trimmed by 6 bases and J by 4 bases, leaving 17 bases between them. This CDR3 has 15 amino acids. The germline V gene encodes CDR1 MNHEY and CDR2 SVGAGI. Here the CDR3 reads CASSRTWGTADTQYF. Written as DNA, the CDR3 is TGTGCCAGCAGCCGAACCTGGGGCACGGCAGATACGCAGTATTTT.

The rearrangement links TRBV6-5 to TRBJ2-7; 8 nucleotides align to TRBD2. CDR3 size: 12 residues. V lost 7 bases to trimming and J lost 6 bases; unmatched junction nucleotides: 5. The germline CDR1 and CDR2 sequences are MNHEY and SVGAGI. The CDR3 region has the DNA TGTGCCAGCACTGGACTAGCTGGCGAGCAGTACTTC. Translation gives CASTGLAGEQYF.

This chain uses TRBV2 with TRBJ2-7, with 8 bases that match TRBD2. The ends lost 8 bases at V and 2 bases at J; junction bases unmatched: 8. Germline loops: CDR1 SNHLY, CDR2 FYNNEI. The CDR3 has 14 residues. CDR3 loop: CASASGRSTYEQYF. The DNA of the CDR3 is TGTGCCAGCGCCAGCGGGAGATCAACCTACGAGCAGTACTTC.

This clone has a single count. V usage is TRBV7-9 and J usage is TRBJ2-3, with 7 bases matching TRBD1. The CDR3 extends over 14 amino acids. J was trimmed by 3 bases and V by 0 bases; bases with no gene match: 0. The germline CDR1 and CDR2 sequences are SEHNR and FQNEAQ (reference sequence). CDR3 nucleotide sequence: TGTGCCAGCAGCTTAGCGACAGGGACAGATACGCAGTATTTT. This sequence encodes CASSLATGTDTQYF.

The chain recombines TRBV28 with TRBJ1-4; D possibly corresponds to TRBD1 (5 bases). Trimming shortened V by 6 bases and J by 0 bases, and 11 bases separated the two germline ends. There are 15 residues in the CDR3. Germline V lookup: CDR1 MDHEN, CDR2 SYDVKM. CDR3 nucleotides: TGTGCCAGCAGGCTCGGGGGTGCAACTAATGAAAAACTGTTTTTT. Amino acid sequence: CASRLGGATNEKLFF.

This chain connects TRBV4-3 to TRBJ2-2; possibly TRBD2 for D (5 bases). This CDR3 contains 14 residues. Trimming stripped 0 bases from V and 7 bases from J, with 9 bases between. Germline values: CDR1 LGHNA, CDR2 YSLEER. CDR3 nucleotide sequence: TGCGCCAGCAGCCAAGATTCGGGGATCGGGGAGCTGTTTTTT. Translation: CASSQDSGIGELFF.

The chain uses TRBV28 and TRBJ1-2, with 10 positions matching TRBD1. Germline CDR1 reads MDHEN; CDR2 reads SYDVKM. The CDR3 has 14 amino acids. V dropped 2 bases and J dropped 8; count of bases not matched to a gene: 5. The CDR3 nucleotides read TGTGCCAGCAGTTTAGTGGGACAGGGGAAGGGCTACACCTTC. This encodes CASSLVGQGKGYTF.

A note on this clone: The same CDR3 also results from other DNA sequences found in this sample. This sequence joins TRBV7-9 and TRBJ2-2; D is unclear. The CDR3 covers 14 residues. The V end was cut by 4 bases, the J end by 0 bases, with 6 bases between. Germline CDR1 reads SEHNR; CDR2 reads FQNEAQ (reference sequence). The CDR3 DNA follows: TGTGCCAGCAGCTCCCGGGCGAACACCGGGGAGCTGTTTTTT. This encodes CASSSRANTGELFF.